Below are 18 T cell receptor beta chains sequenced from a single sample in a study of shared clonotypes between healthy human individuals. Sequencing used immunoSEQ multiplex PCR; TCRdb keeps in-frame clones, though not all of them. The table includes 2 million to 3 million clones, 80% to 95% detected once. The sample comprised naive CD4+ T cells from PBMCs. Subset denoted: CD45RA+ positively selected. Source of these receptors: a man aged 18-30 years in good health. Some clones in this sample may be carry-over from other donors' samples.

The CDR3 here is CASSLLSGVTNTEAFF. The CDR3 DNA follows: TGCGCCAGCAGCTTGTTGTCCGGGGTTACGAACACTGAAGCTTTCTTT. The chain has TRBV5-1 and TRBJ1-1; no definite D call. V dropped 1 base and J dropped 1 base, with 14 bases sitting between them. From germline, CDR1 is SGHRS and CDR2 YFSETQ. This CDR3 comprises 16 residues.

This clone was observed a handful of times. At the DNA level, this CDR3 is encoded by other sequences in the same sample as well. The J gene is TRBJ1-1, the V gene TRBV5-1; D unresolved. Looked up from germline, CDR1 is SGHRS and CDR2 is YFSETQ. V was trimmed by 0 bases and J by 3 bases, leaving 9 bases between them. The CDR3 is 14 residues long. CDR3 sequence reads: CASSLVPADTEAFF. The DNA for the CDR3 is TGCGCCAGCAGCTTGGTTCCAGCGGACACTGAAGCTTTCTTT.

This clone is a singleton in its sample. The V call is TRBV19, the J call TRBJ2-1; D is undetermined. The ends were cut back, 3 bases at V and 3 bases at J, with 12 bases in the middle. Germline CDR1 reads LNHDA; CDR2 reads SQIVND (reference sequence). This CDR3 has 15 amino acids. The CDR3 DNA is TGTGCCAGTAGTATTGGTACCTCCCTCTACAATGAGCAGTTCTTC. Translation gives CASSIGTSLYNEQFF. The full variable domain, with the rest looked up from reference TRBV19 and TRBJ2-1, is DGGITQSPKYLFRKEGQNVTLSCEQNLNHDAMYWYRQDPGQGLRLIYYSQIVNDFQKGDIAEGYSVSREKKESFPLTVTSAQKNPTAFYLCASSIGTSLYNEQFFGPGTRLTVL.

V and J are TRBV5-4 and TRBJ2-1; 7 bases are a match to TRBD2. Looked up from germline, CDR1 is SGHNT and CDR2 is YYREEE (reference sequence). The CDR3 extends over 16 amino acids. Germline trimming cut 3 bases from V and 0 bases from J; bases unmatched to any gene: 6. The CDR3 loop reads CASSSGLTSSYNEQFF. The CDR3 nucleotides are TGTGCCAGCAGCTCGGGACTAACCAGCTCCTACAATGAGCAGTTCTTC.

The rearrangement links TRBV11-1 to TRBJ1-1; TRBD1 is a possible D gene (6 bases). V was clipped by 5 bases and J by 4 bases, with 14 bases between them. CDR3 length: 14 residues. Germline lookup yields CDR1 SGHAT and CDR2 FQDESV (reference sequence). CDR3 sequence (DNA): TGTGCCAGCAGCCCAAATCCAGGGGTCACTGAAGCTTTCTTT. Its translation is CASSPNPGVTEAFF.

The rearrangement links TRBV28 to TRBJ2-1; the D gene is possibly TRBD1 (7 bases). This CDR3 region has 16 residues. The germline V and J ends were trimmed by 2 bases and 9 bases, with 20 bases remaining between them. CDR1 is MDHEN, CDR2 SYDVKM, per germline. This chain's CDR3 is CASSLRTGRGGTEQFF. The CDR3 coding sequence is TGTGCCAGCAGTTTACGGACAGGACGGGGCGGGACTGAGCAGTTCTTC.

This clone was seen a single time. Other DNA sequences in the sample encode the same CDR3. The chain recombines TRBV5-4 with TRBJ1-2; D is undetermined. V dropped 0 bases and J dropped 2 bases, with 8 bases sitting between them. The CDR3 loop spans 14 amino acids. The germline V gene has CDR1 SGHNT and CDR2 YYREEE (reference sequence). Here the CDR3 DNA reads TGTGCCAGCAGCTTGGCAGGTGGAAACTATGGCTACACCTTC. It specifies CASSLAGGNYGYTF.

This chain joins TRBV6-6 and TRBJ1-2; TRBD1 is a possible D gene (6 bases). CDR1 is MNHNY, CDR2 SVGAGI, per germline (reference sequence). Trimming shortened V by 3 bases and J by 4 bases, and 18 bases separated the two germline ends. The CDR3 runs to 16 residues. The CDR3, as DNA: TGTGCCAGCAGTTATTCCGTCTCACAGGGATCCTATGGCTACACCTTC. It encodes CASSYSVSQGSYGYTF.

The CDR3 spells CASSPAGGRADETQYF. The CDR3 bases are TGTGCCAGCTCACCAGCTGGGGGGAGGGCCGATGAGACCCAGTACTTC. J is TRBJ2-5 and V is TRBV18; 7 positions match TRBD2. Germline-derived CDR1 and CDR2 are KGHSH and LQKENI. V trimming: 2 bases; J trimming: 5 bases; junction bases outside the gene matches: 11. The CDR3 runs 16 residues.

The chain recombines TRBV5-1 with TRBJ2-7, with D tentatively TRBD1 (7 bases). The CDR3 runs to 16 residues. V lost 1 base and J lost 4, with 18 bases in between. Germline loops: CDR1 SGHRS, CDR2 YFSETQ. The CDR3 sequence is CASSLPGTAGIYEQYF. The CDR3, as DNA: TGCGCCAGCAGCTTGCCCGGGACAGCGGGCATTTACGAGCAGTACTTC.

This clone was counted a single time. V and J are TRBV21-1 and TRBJ2-4; the table names TRBD2, a call not compared with the DNA. TRBV21-1 is marked as a pseudogene. The CDR3 length is 16 residues. CDR3: CASSKGCPGEGNIQYF. The DNA for the CDR3 is TGTGCCAGCAGCAAAGGATGTCCAGGGGAGGGGAACATTCAGTACTTC.

The chain links TRBV30 to TRBJ2-5; 9 bases align to TRBD1. The CDR3 totals 15 residues. The germline gives CDR1 GTSNPN, CDR2 SVGIG (reference sequence). Unmatched junction bases numbered 7, after V lost 0 bases and J lost 5 bases. DNA of the CDR3: TGTGCCTGGAGTGTAGGTGGACAGGGGAAGGAGACCCAGTACTTC. It is translated as CAWSVGGQGKETQYF.

The gene calls are TRBV5-1 and TRBJ2-1; possibly TRBD2 for D (6 bases). Looked up from germline, CDR1 is SGHRS and CDR2 is YFSETQ. Between the trimmed V and J ends, which lost 4 bases and 8 bases, there was a span of 10 bases. The length of the CDR3 is 12 residues. This chain's CDR3 is CASSPGVDEQFF. Here the CDR3 DNA reads TGCGCCAGCAGCCCGGGAGTGGATGAGCAGTTCTTC.

The rearrangement links TRBV7-2 to TRBJ2-7, with D possibly being TRBD2 (5 bases). This CDR3 region has 15 residues. Trimming took 1 base from V and 1 from J, leaving 11 bases between them. Germline CDR1 reads SGHTA; CDR2 reads FQGNSA. This CDR3 reads CASSLGGSFSYEQYF. The CDR3 DNA reads TGTGCCAGCAGCTTAGGAGGGTCCTTTTCCTACGAGCAGTACTTC.

The table lists this clone with a few counts. The gene calls are TRBV7-9 and TRBJ1-4; 8 bases fit TRBD1. Germline CDR1 SEHNR, CDR2 FQNEAQ (reference sequence). V shed 1 base and J 5 bases; nucleotides not matched to a gene: 0. This CDR3 has 14 residues. The CDR3 coding sequence is TGTGCCAGCAGCTTAGACAGGGGGAATGAAAAACTGTTTTTT. Amino acids: CASSLDRGNEKLFF.

This clone has just one count. The V gene is TRBV7-2, the J gene TRBJ2-1; no reliable D call. CDR3 length: 13 amino acids. V was pared by 4 bases and J by 7 bases, with 11 bases between. Per germline, CDR1 SGHTA and CDR2 FQGNSA. The CDR3 is CASSSVGMNEQFF. The DNA for the CDR3 is TGTGCCAGCAGCTCAGTTGGGATGAATGAGCAGTTCTTC.

The rearrangement links TRBV30 to TRBJ2-3; 12 bases map to TRBD2. V was pared by 2 bases and J by 4 bases, with 7 bases of the junction left unmatched. The CDR3 spans 16 residues. Germline V gene sequence: CDR1 GTSNPN, CDR2 SVGIG (reference sequence). As DNA, the CDR3 is TGTGCCTGGAGTTTTCCGACTAGCGGGAGCCCAGATACGCAGTATTTT. Amino acids: CAWSFPTSGSPDTQYF.

This clone has just one count. The chain carries TRBV7-2 and TRBJ1-5; 7 nucleotides match TRBD1. The CDR3 is 18 amino acids. Trimming cost V 5 bases and J 0 bases; bases outside gene matches: 13. CDR1 is SGHTA, CDR2 FQGNSA, per germline. As DNA, the CDR3 is TGTGCCAGCAGCCTAGTTGGCGGGGCAGGGGGTAGCAATCAGCCCCAGCATTTT. Translation gives CASSLVGGAGGSNQPQHF.